This TCR beta chain was documented in a study of T cell responses to AZD1222 COVID-19 vaccine. General study points: Within unmutated variant regions lay the reported targets of nearly half of spike-specific TCRs. Baseline seropositivity characterized only six or seven AZD1222 recipients. Most donors were white British and more were female, and clonal diversity was possibly underestimated. Along spike, vaccine-associated CD4 TCRs were found throughout, with dominance at 160-218 and 743-854.

Remarks on this clone: Its specificity is not known.

TCRdb keeps only in-frame clones here, not all; method: immunoSEQ multiplex PCR. Here the sample spans some 200,000 clones, 93% being singletons. The CDR3 runs to 14 residues. CDR1 and CDR2 from the germline V gene are SGHNT and YYREEE (reference sequence). The V end was cut by 0 bases, the J end by 8 bases, with 12 bases between. The sequence was obtained from an adult in good health. The sample here was peripheral blood, taken on day 0 of MenACWY control vaccination. The genes are TRBV5-4 and TRBJ2-1; TRBD1 is a possible D gene (5 bases). The CDR3 spells CASSLVDTRYEQFF. CDR3 DNA: TGTGCCAGCAGCTTGGTGGACACCCGCTATGAGCAGTTCTTC.